This T cell receptor (beta chain) appears in the sequencing data of a study of T cells after yellow fever vaccination. Across the study: In the case of low-cell-number fractions, SMART-Seq v4 Ultra Low Input was used for preparation.

TCRdb called the 5' RACE reads again in MiXCR, with one record for every CDR3 protein. Of about 220,000 distinct CDR3 sequences in the sample, 5.5% to 8.5% were seen once. This CDR3 has 15 residues. V was clipped by 0 bases and J by 4 bases; unmatched bases: 3. Per the germline V gene, CDR1 is SGHKS and CDR2 is YYEKEE (reference sequence). This clonotype came up a few times. Its specificity is unknown. General study results and limits: Faster peaking, at day 5 versus 15, marked a secondary response that was weaker. CD4 and CD8 compartments shared a small share of clonotypes. Post-booster reappearance was seen for most primary-vaccination clones (about 95% CD4, around 89% CD8).

The chain recombines TRBV5-5 with TRBJ2-7; 11 bases are a match to TRBD2. The sequenced sample was CD4+ T cells sorted from PBMCs, obtained on the day of the yellow fever booster vaccination. The TCR comes from a man younger than 45 who received the YFV17D yellow fever vaccine. CDR3 nucleotide sequence: TGTGCCAGCAGCTTGGGACTAGCGGGAAGATACGAGCAGTACTTC. It specifies CASSLGLAGRYEQYF.